The next 7 T cell receptor beta chains were all read from a single sample in a study of OX40 agonist ivuxolimab in advanced cancers. Libraries were prepared by immunoSEQ multiplex PCR; TCRdb keeps only in-frame clonotypes and omits some of them. The repertoire consists of tens of thousands of clones, with 78% occurring once and the leading ten covering around 13%. This sample comprised CD4+ or CD8+ T cells sorted from blood, obtained in a trial of the OX40 agonist ivuxolimab. The receptors originated from an adult with an advanced solid tumor such as melanoma, head and neck, liver or kidney cancer.

This clone has a handful of counts. J is TRBJ2-1 and V is TRBV7-9; tentatively, D is TRBD2 (6 bases). V lost 4 bases, J lost 6 bases, and 16 bases lay in between. Germline loops: CDR1 SEHNR, CDR2 FQNEAQ (reference sequence). CDR3 size: 15 residues. The CDR3: CASSSLPRRGNEQFF. The DNA for the CDR3 is TGTGCCAGCAGCTCCCTCCCCCGGAGGGGCAATGAGCAGTTCTTC.

The V and J genes are TRBV2 and TRBJ2-2; TRBD1 matches 7 bases. The junction had 15 bases not matched to a gene; V was cut back by 10 bases and J by 4 bases. Looked up from germline, CDR1 is SNHLY and CDR2 is FYNNEI. This CDR3 has 16 amino acids. As DNA, the CDR3 is TGTGCCACTCAACGCTCACAGGGGTTTCGCACCGGGGAGCTGTTTTTT. Translating gives CATQRSQGFRTGELFF.

The table lists this clone with a few counts. V gene TRBV10-3 combines with J gene TRBJ2-7, with TRBD1 matching over 8 bases. CDR1 is ENHRY and CDR2 is SYGVKD in the germline V gene. This CDR3 comprises 12 residues. Unmatched junction bases numbered 3, after V lost 8 bases and J lost 3 bases. The CDR3 sequence is CAIGTGFYEQYF. For the CDR3, the DNA is TGTGCCATCGGGACAGGCTTCTACGAGCAGTACTTC.

V is TRBV28 and J is TRBJ1-6; D remains unclear. This CDR3 has 13 residues. The germline gives CDR1 MDHEN, CDR2 SYDVKM. The V end was cut by 5 bases, the J end by 9 bases, with 11 bases between. The CDR3 coding sequence is TGTGCCAGCAGTGAGGATATTCGTTCACCCCTCCACTTT. It specifies CASSEDIRSPLHF.

Written as DNA, the CDR3 is TGTGCCAGCAGCTCCTCCGGGACAGGCTTCTACGAGCAGTACTTC. It encodes CASSSSGTGFYEQYF. The chain employs TRBV5-8 and TRBJ2-7; 8 nucleotides line up with TRBD1. CDR1 and CDR2 (germline): SGHTS, YDEGEE. This CDR3 comprises 15 residues. V was clipped by 3 bases and J by 3 bases; unmatched bases: 8.

The chain has TRBV9 and TRBJ2-1; 7 bases are a match to TRBD2. In germline, CDR1 is SGDLS, CDR2 YYNGEE. The V segment lost 2 bases and the J segment 2 bases; nucleotides outside the gene matches: 4. The CDR3 totals 15 residues. CDR3 nucleotide sequence: TGTGCCAGCAGCGTGGGCGGGAGTGCCTACAATGAGCAGTTCTTC. It yields the protein CASSVGGSAYNEQFF.

The genes are TRBV7-9 and TRBJ2-7; possible D gene TRBD2, 6 bases. The CDR3 runs 14 residues. Germline V CDR1 and CDR2: SEHNR, FQNEAQ (reference sequence). V lost 5 bases and J lost 3, with 14 bases in between. CDR3 DNA sequence: TGTGCCAGCAGCCCCCGGGGGAACGGCTACGAGCAGTACTTC. It yields the protein CASSPRGNGYEQYF.